The rows below give T cell receptor beta chains drawn from one sample of a study of T cells in Graves' hyperthyroidism and ophthalmopathy. TCRdb re-called the multiplex PCR reads with MiXCR, one entry per CDR3 protein. The sample contains 200,000 to 250,000 distinct CDR3 sequences, around 18% of which appear only once. The sample comprised blood. These receptors were obtained from a man in his forties with Graves' hyperthyroidism. CDR3s include the opening cysteine and the closing phenylalanine or tryptophan. Each record gives: D gene, clone size, V gene, J gene, CDR3 DNA, CDR3 protein. D genes are given only for firm matches. Size tells how often a clone was seen (once, few, many) or the class of an expanded clone, and some rows leave it out.

D: TRBD1
size: .
V: TRBV10-3
J: TRBJ1-5
DNA: TGTGCCATCAGTGAACAGGGGGATCAGCCCCAGCATTTT
CDR3: CAISEQGDQPQHF

D: .
size: .
V: TRBV19
J: TRBJ2-7
DNA: TGTGCCAGTTCTTCCAAGGGATCATACAGTGAGCAGTACTTC
CDR3: CASSSKGSYSEQYF

D: TRBD1
size: many
V: TRBV7-9
J: TRBJ1-1
DNA: TGTGCCAGCAGCCAGGGACAGGGGGAATACACTGAAGCTTTCTTT
CDR3: CASSQGQGEYTEAFF

D: .
size: many
V: TRBV7-9
J: TRBJ2-1
DNA: TGTGCCAGCAGCACCCCCGAGAGTTCCTACAATGAGCAGTTCTTC
CDR3: CASSTPESSYNEQFF

D: .
size: many
V: TRBV20-1
J: TRBJ1-1
DNA: TGCAGTGCTAGCGGCAGGGGAAGGACTGAAGCTTTCTTT
CDR3: CSASGRGRTEAFF

D: TRBD2
size: .
V: TRBV20-1
J: TRBJ2-1
DNA: TGCAGTGCTAGGGGCTTAGCGGGAGAAAGGGACAATGAGCAGTTCTTC
CDR3: CSARGLAGERDNEQFF

D: .
size: many
V: TRBV3-1
J: TRBJ2-7
DNA: TGTGCCAGCAGCCTCTATCGGCAGGGAGGATTCGAGCAGTACTTC
CDR3: CASSLYRQGGFEQYF

D: TRBD1
size: few
V: TRBV29-1
J: TRBJ2-5
DNA: TGCAGCGTTGATACGACAGGGGGCGTAGAGACCCAGTACTTC
CDR3: CSVDTTGGVETQYF

D: TRBD1
size: many
V: TRBV28
J: TRBJ1-5
DNA: TGTGCCAGCGAGGGACAGCGAGGGTCGGGCAATCAGCCCCAGCATTTT
CDR3: CASEGQRGSGNQPQHF

D: .
size: few
V: TRBV10-2
J: TRBJ2-6
DNA: TGCGCCAGCAGTGAGTCAGGAGGGGCCGGTGGGGCCAACGTCCTGACTTTC
CDR3: CASSESGGAGGANVLTF

D: TRBD2
size: many
V: TRBV20-1
J: TRBJ2-1
DNA: TGCAGTGCTAGCGGGGGGGCCAGCGGCTATGAGCAGTTCTTC
CDR3: CSASGGASGYEQFF

D: .
size: .
V: TRBV5-4
J: TRBJ2-1
DNA: TGTGCCAGCAGCAGGGCAGGGTTCGATGAGCAGTTCTTC
CDR3: CASSRAGFDEQFF

D: .
size: many
V: TRBV7-9
J: TRBJ2-1
DNA: TGTGCCAGCAGCTTAGGGGGGGACAGAGGGTACAATGAGCAGTTCTTC
CDR3: CASSLGGDRGYNEQFF

D: .
size: many
V: TRBV29-1
J: TRBJ2-5
DNA: TGCAGCGTTGAAAGAGAGACCCAGTACTTC
CDR3: CSVERETQYF

D: TRBD1
size: few
V: TRBV6-2/TRBV6-3
J: TRBJ1-2
DNA: TGTGCCAGCAGTTCGTGGGACAGGGGGCGTGACTATGGCTACACCTTC
CDR3: CASSSWDRGRDYGYTF

D: .
size: many
V: TRBV20-1
J: TRBJ2-1
DNA: TGCAGTGCTAGGCAGATTGGGGGTCGCAATGAGCAGTTCTTC
CDR3: CSARQIGGRNEQFF

D: .
size: .
V: TRBV5-4
J: TRBJ1-2
DNA: TGTGCCAGCAGCCGGGAGGGGTGGGGTAGCTACACCTTC
CDR3: CASSREGWGSYTF

D: .
size: many
V: TRBV12-3/TRBV12-4
J: TRBJ2-1
DNA: TGTGCCAGCAGTTTACAGGGGGGACCTCGTAATGAGCAGTTCTTC
CDR3: CASSLQGGPRNEQFF

D: .
size: many
V: TRBV30
J: TRBJ1-5
DNA: TGTGCCTGGAGTACACCCAATCAGCCCCAGCATTTT
CDR3: CAWSTPNQPQHF

D: .
size: .
V: TRBV6-2/TRBV6-3
J: TRBJ1-2
DNA: TGTGCCAGCAGGGTTACAGGGCACTATGGCTACACCTTC
CDR3: CASRVTGHYGYTF

D: TRBD2
size: many
V: TRBV20-1
J: TRBJ2-3
DNA: TGCAGTGCTAGACTTCCCTCCGCGGCCGGCCTAGCGGGGGGGGTCACAGATACGCAGTATTTT
CDR3: CSARLPSAAGLAGGVTDTQYF

D: .
size: .
V: TRBV18
J: TRBJ1-1
DNA: TGTGCCAGCTCACCGTCGGACAGCGGGAAAAACACTGAAGCTTTCTTT
CDR3: CASSPSDSGKNTEAFF

D: .
size: many
V: TRBV20-1
J: TRBJ2-7
DNA: TGCAGTGCTAACCCGTGGCAGGCTTACTACGAGCAGTACTTC
CDR3: CSANPWQAYYEQYF

D: TRBD2
size: .
V: TRBV7-3
J: TRBJ2-1
DNA: TGTGCCAGCAGCGCTGGAGGGGCTAGCGGGAGTAATGAGCAGTTCTTC
CDR3: CASSAGGASGSNEQFF

D: .
size: .
V: TRBV4-1
J: TRBJ1-4
DNA: TGCGCCAGCAGCCAAGATGGCGGGCCCAATGAAAAACTGTTTTTT
CDR3: CASSQDGGPNEKLFF

D: .
size: many
V: TRBV18
J: TRBJ2-7
DNA: TGTGCCAGCTCCCGCGCGGCTGGAAAGGACGAGCAGTACTTC
CDR3: CASSRAAGKDEQYF

D: TRBD1
size: many
V: TRBV28
J: TRBJ2-7
DNA: TGTGCCAGCAGTTCCCCGGGGACAGGGTTCTCCTACGAGCAGTACTTC
CDR3: CASSSPGTGFSYEQYF

D: TRBD1
size: .
V: TRBV2
J: TRBJ1-2
DNA: TGTGCCAGCAGAGAGACAGGGGAGTCGTCCTATGGCTACACCTTC
CDR3: CASRETGESSYGYTF

D: .
size: many
V: TRBV28
J: TRBJ1-1
DNA: TGTGCCATCGGGGGTCGTGGACTGAACACTGAAGCTTTCTTT
CDR3: CAIGGRGLNTEAFF

D: .
size: many
V: TRBV20-1
J: TRBJ2-7
DNA: TGCAGTGCTAGAGATCCCAGGGGCTCCTACGAGCAGTACTTC
CDR3: CSARDPRGSYEQYF

D: TRBD2
size: many
V: TRBV5-1
J: TRBJ2-1
DNA: TGCGCCAGCAGCTTGCCCCTAGCGGGGGGGCGCTTCCCCTACAATGAGCAGTTCTTC
CDR3: CASSLPLAGGRFPYNEQFF

D: TRBD1
size: few
V: TRBV19
J: TRBJ1-1
DNA: TGTGCCAGTAGTATGGACGGGACAGGGAATGGAGCTTTCTTT
CDR3: CASSMDGTGNGAFF

D: TRBD1
size: .
V: TRBV5-8
J: TRBJ2-1
DNA: TGTGCCAGCAGCCCAAGGACAGGGGGCAGATACAATGAGCAGTTCTTC
CDR3: CASSPRTGGRYNEQFF

D: TRBD1
size: .
V: TRBV6-2/TRBV6-3
J: TRBJ1-2
DNA: TGTGCCACCTATGGGACAGGATGGGGCCGGGGCTACACCTTC
CDR3: CATYGTGWGRGYTF

D: TRBD1
size: once
V: TRBV18
J: TRBJ1-6
DNA: TGTGCCAGCTCATCAGGGGGCCCGGCGGGTTCACCCCTCCACTTT
CDR3: CASSSGGPAGSPLHF

D: .
size: .
V: TRBV7-3
J: TRBJ2-5
DNA: TGTGCCTGCAGCCCGGGACATTACCAAGAGACCCAGTACTTC
CDR3: CACSPGHYQETQYF

D: .
size: many
V: TRBV20-1
J: TRBJ2-3
DNA: TGCAGTGCTAGGTCCAGGGGAGGCGCAGATACGCAGTATTTT
CDR3: CSARSRGGADTQYF

D: .
size: many
V: TRBV29-1
J: TRBJ1-6
DNA: TGCAGCGTTACCCCAGGGTTTCTCTGTAATTCACCCCTCCACTTT
CDR3: CSVTPGFLCNSPLHF

D: TRBD1
size: many
V: TRBV20-1
J: TRBJ1-2
DNA: TGCAGTGCTAGAGATGAGGGACAGGGAGGTGGCTACACCTTC
CDR3: CSARDEGQGGGYTF

D: .
size: many
V: TRBV6-1
J: TRBJ1-3
DNA: TGTGCCAGCAGGAGGTTGACCCTCAAGGCCTCTGGAAACACCATATATTTT
CDR3: CASRRLTLKASGNTIYF

D: TRBD2
size: many
V: TRBV20-1
J: TRBJ2-7
DNA: TGCAGTGCTAGCGCGGGGGGGCCCTCCTACGAGCAGTACTTC
CDR3: CSASAGGPSYEQYF

D: .
size: many
V: TRBV7-3
J: TRBJ1-2
DNA: TGTGCCAGCAGCGAGACGGGAACATACGCCTATGGCTACACCTTC
CDR3: CASSETGTYAYGYTF

D: .
size: few
V: TRBV6-1
J: TRBJ1-2
DNA: TGTGCCAGCACCCTTAAGTCCGGGACAACCGTACGGGAGGGCTACACCTTC
CDR3: CASTLKSGTTVREGYTF

D: TRBD1
size: few
V: TRBV7-3
J: TRBJ1-2
DNA: TGTGCCAGCAGCTTAGAGGGGACAGCCAGGAACCTTGGCTATGGCTACACCTTC
CDR3: CASSLEGTARNLGYGYTF

D: .
size: .
V: TRBV19
J: TRBJ1-1
DNA: TGTGCCACAGAGGGGGTTGTGAGCACTGAAGCTTTCTTT
CDR3: CATEGVVSTEAFF

D: .
size: .
V: TRBV6-1
J: TRBJ2-7
DNA: TGTGCCAGCAAACCTCTAGGGACTTCCTACGAGCAGTACTTC
CDR3: CASKPLGTSYEQYF

D: .
size: .
V: TRBV2
J: TRBJ1-6
DNA: TGTGCCAGCACCCAATCCGGAGGATTTAATTCACCCCTCCACTTT
CDR3: CASTQSGGFNSPLHF

D: .
size: .
V: TRBV10-3
J: TRBJ1-2
DNA: TGTGCCATCAGTGAAGGGATGTTGCGCTATGGCTACACCTTC
CDR3: CAISEGMLRYGYTF

D: .
size: .
V: TRBV18
J: TRBJ2-2
DNA: TGTGCCAGCTCACCAGGAGGGACCGCCACCGGGGAGCTGTTTTTT
CDR3: CASSPGGTATGELFF

D: .
size: .
V: TRBV7-3
J: TRBJ2-1
DNA: TGTGCCAGCAGCCCGTTCAGGTTGAATGAGCAGTTCTTC
CDR3: CASSPFRLNEQFF

D: .
size: few
V: TRBV4-1
J: TRBJ2-1
DNA: TGCGCCAGCAGTCTAGATTTCTACAATGAGCAGTTCTTC
CDR3: CASSLDFYNEQFF

D: .
size: many
V: TRBV12-3/TRBV12-4
J: TRBJ2-1
DNA: TGTGCCAGCAGTTTTTCAGGGAATGGTGAGCAGTTCTTC
CDR3: CASSFSGNGEQFF

D: TRBD2
size: .
V: TRBV6-2/TRBV6-3
J: TRBJ2-3
DNA: TGTGCCAGCAGTTTCCCCGGGCTAGCGGGGTTTCATACGCAGTATTTT
CDR3: CASSFPGLAGFHTQYF

D: .
size: .
V: TRBV5-4
J: TRBJ1-1
DNA: TGTGCCAGCAGCTTGGAAAACCTGCGGGGGGGAGGAGCTTTCTTT
CDR3: CASSLENLRGGGAFF

D: .
size: many
V: TRBV20-1
J: TRBJ1-1
DNA: TGCAGTGCTAGCCCAGAAGGGGGTTGGGTCACTGAAGCTTTCTTT
CDR3: CSASPEGGWVTEAFF